This passage covers 10 T cell receptor beta chains from one sample sequenced in a study of blood T cell repertoires in COVID-19. Clones were read by immunoSEQ multiplex PCR, and TCRdb kept only the in-frame ones, dropping some. The sample records tens of thousands of clones, 86% being singletons. The sequenced sample was peripheral blood. The receptors derive from a man in his forties or fifties with active COVID-19.

The CDR3 sequence: CASSYPYRGSGANVLTF. The DNA of the CDR3 is TGTGCCAGCAGTTACCCGTACAGGGGGTCCGGGGCCAACGTCCTGACTTTC. This chain connects TRBV6-2 or TRBV6-3 to TRBJ2-6, with 8 bases lining up with TRBD1. The CDR3 is 17 amino acids. Germline lookup yields CDR1 MNHEY and CDR2 SVGEGT. With 2 bases clipped from V and 4 bases from J, the junction kept 7 bases outside the gene matches.

This clone was observed a handful of times. V is TRBV2 and J is TRBJ1-6; 9 bases agree with TRBD1. Germline V gene sequence: CDR1 SNHLY, CDR2 FYNNEI. The CDR3 covers 14 residues. Germline trimming cut 6 bases from V and 10 bases from J; bases unmatched to any gene: 7. The CDR3 coding sequence is TGTGCCAGCAGCCCGGACAGGGGCAGATCACCCCTCCACTTT. Protein: CASSPDRGRSPLHF.

V usage is TRBV28 and J usage is TRBJ2-1; 11 nucleotides match TRBD2. After removal of 8 bases from V and 8 bases from J, the junction contained 8 bases not matched to a gene. CDR1 and CDR2 (germline): MDHEN, SYDVKM. This CDR3 is 14 amino acids long. The CDR3 sequence is CASSTSGMGDEQFF. CDR3 DNA: TGTGCCAGCTCGACTAGCGGGATGGGGGATGAGCAGTTCTTC.

The chain has TRBV5-4 and TRBJ2-3, with 8 positions matching TRBD2. Trimming took 0 bases from V and 2 from J; bases not matched to a gene: 5. The CDR3 is 16 residues long. Germline V gene lookup returns CDR1 SGHNT and CDR2 YYREEE (reference sequence). CDR3 loop: CASSLGRGDPTDTQYF. CDR3 nucleotides: TGTGCCAGCAGCTTGGGGCGGGGGGATCCCACAGATACGCAGTATTTT.

The chain has TRBV6-2 or TRBV6-3 and TRBJ1-5; 7 bases match TRBD1. The CDR3 loop spans 15 amino acids. The V and J ends lost 2 bases and 4 bases, in that order; junction bases with no gene match: 5. In germline, CDR1 is MNHEY, CDR2 SVGEGT. CDR3 coding DNA: TGTGCCAGCAGTTACACCGGGACAGCTAATCAGCCCCAGCATTTT. The encoded protein is CASSYTGTANQPQHF.

This chain joins TRBV7-3 and TRBJ1-6; TRBD1 aligns across 7 bases. The CDR3 length is 16 residues. Trimming took 4 bases from V and 4 from J; bases not matched to a gene: 7. Looked up from germline, CDR1 is SGHTA and CDR2 is FQGTGA. The CDR3 bases are TGTGCCAGCAGCTCCCCGACAGGGTCATATAATTCACCCCTCCACTTT. Protein: CASSSPTGSYNSPLHF.

This sequence joins TRBV5-6 and TRBJ1-6; no definite D call. V lost 2 bases and J lost 13, with 10 bases in between. CDR1 and CDR2 from the germline V gene are SGHDT and YYEEEE. The CDR3 is made up of 12 amino acids. CDR3 protein: CASSFGVRPLHF. The CDR3 nucleotides read TGTGCCAGCAGCTTCGGGGTGAGGCCCCTCCACTTT.

This clone has a handful of counts. The chain has TRBV7-2 and TRBJ1-2, with no clear D. The V and J ends lost 5 bases and 0 bases respectively, with 10 bases between them. CDR1 is SGHTA and CDR2 is FQGNSA in the germline V gene. This CDR3 is 14 amino acids long. CDR3 DNA: TGTGCCAGCAGCGTTCACAGTTCTAACTATGGCTACACCTTC. Its protein product is CASSVHSSNYGYTF.

This clone has only one observation. This chain joins TRBV20-1 and TRBJ1-1, with 7 bases identical to TRBD1. Germline trimming cut 3 bases from V and 5 bases from J; bases unmatched to any gene: 6. Germline V CDR1 and CDR2: DFQATT, SNEGSKA (reference sequence). This CDR3 is 13 amino acids long. CDR3 coding DNA: TGCAGTGCTAGTGACAGGGTCTCAACTGAAGCTTTCTTT. This codes for CSASDRVSTEAFF.

V gene TRBV19 combines with J gene TRBJ2-3; TRBD2 matches 12 bases. The CDR3 contains 16 residues. The V gene's germline CDR1 is LNHDA and CDR2 SQIVND (reference sequence). The V and J ends lost 3 bases and 0 bases, in that order; junction bases with no gene match: 1. As DNA, the CDR3 is TGTGCCAGTAGTATGACTAGCGGGGGTAGCACAGATACGCAGTATTTT. The encoded protein is CASSMTSGGSTDTQYF.